Detailed here is one T cell receptor (beta chain). Participants spanned ages about 18 to 100 years and resided in roughly 22 US areas. Participants had their cohort set by participant-reported clinical history. Original handling: Reference gene primer amplification gave nucleated cell count estimates. Only in-frame clones appear in the TCRdb table, and some are missing; sequencing was by immunoSEQ multiplex PCR. V, J and clone size reflect that table, while D and trimming were determined from the DNA. The sample has 250,000 or so clones, about 89% seen once. The data were obtained in a study of blood T cell repertoires in COVID-19. Study details: The study drew acute and convalescent COVID-19 samples from the United States, Italy and Spain.

This CDR3 spans 14 amino acids. Trimming took 3 bases from V and 3 from J, leaving 9 bases between them. Germline V CDR1 and CDR2: MDHEN, SYDVKM. Source material: PBMCs or T cells enriched from blood (not recorded which). The clonotype was recovered from a human donor in a cohort exposed to, infected with or recovered from COVID-19 (not recorded which). The donor label of this sample is uncertain. The gene calls are TRBV28 and TRBJ1-5; D gene unclear. CDR3: CASSFGGNNQPQHF. The CDR3 DNA is TGTGCCAGCAGTTTCGGCGGGAACAATCAGCCCCAGCATTTT.